This entry features one T cell receptor beta chain sequence. Its antigen is unknown. These data belong to a study of blood T cells in healthy people across ages. Study background: Per every two T cells, about one barcoded beta molecule was captured by template switching.

Study outcomes and limitations: Aged donors had fewer naive CD4+ cells and lower diversity than long-lived donors. TCR beta diversity tracked closely with naive T cell percentage.

The length of the CDR3 is 13 residues. Germline loops: CDR1 GTSNPN, CDR2 SVGIG (reference sequence). Trimming took 4 bases from V and 0 from J, leaving 9 bases between them. Individuals who donated were healthy Caucasians from Russia aged roughly 6 to 95. It was with a sample-barcoded 5' primer and a J-beta primer mix that a second PCR of roughly 6 to 12 cycles was run. MiXCR, applied by TCRdb to the 5' RACE reads, yields one record per CDR3 protein. Of a few hundred thousand distinct CDR3 sequences listed, roughly 29% are singletons. This clonotype was sampled from a woman in her 70s in good health. The sequencing sample was made of blood. This chain joins TRBV30 and TRBJ1-1; D remains ambiguous. CDR3 in DNA: TGTGCCTGGACCGGGAGAATGAACACTGAAGCTTTCTTT. Protein: CAWTGRMNTEAFF. The whole variable domain, filled in from reference TRBV30 and TRBJ1-1, reads SQTIHQWPATLVQPVGSPLSLECTVEGTSNPNLYWYRQAAGRGLQLLFYSVGIGQISSEVPQNLSASRPQDRQFILSSKKLLLSDSGFYLCAWTGRMNTEAFFGQGTRLTVV.